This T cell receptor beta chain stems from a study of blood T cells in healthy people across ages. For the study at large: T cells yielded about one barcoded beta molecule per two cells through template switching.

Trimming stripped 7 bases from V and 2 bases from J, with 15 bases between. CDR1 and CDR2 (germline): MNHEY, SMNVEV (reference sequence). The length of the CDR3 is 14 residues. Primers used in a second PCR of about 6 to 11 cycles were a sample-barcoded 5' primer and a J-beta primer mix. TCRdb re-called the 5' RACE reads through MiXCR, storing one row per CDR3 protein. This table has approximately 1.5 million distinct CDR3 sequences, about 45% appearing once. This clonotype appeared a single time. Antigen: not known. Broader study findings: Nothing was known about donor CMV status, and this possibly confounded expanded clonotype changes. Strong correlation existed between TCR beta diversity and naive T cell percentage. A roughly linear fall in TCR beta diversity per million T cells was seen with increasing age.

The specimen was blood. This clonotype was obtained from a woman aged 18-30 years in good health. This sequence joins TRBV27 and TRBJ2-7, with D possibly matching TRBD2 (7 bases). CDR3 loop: CASKIGGPPYEQYF. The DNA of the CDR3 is TGTGCCAGCAAAATCGGGGGGCCACCCTACGAGCAGTACTTC.